This TCR beta chain comes out of a study of shared clonotypes between healthy human individuals. Study findings and constraints: Non-shared clonotypes showed lower generation probabilities than clonotypes common to all four donors.

Germline V CDR1 and CDR2: SGHDT, YYEEEE. The V and J ends lost 4 bases and 5 bases, in that order; junction bases with no gene match: 10. The CDR3 has 16 residues. Notes on this clone: No antigen is known for it.

Measured with immunoSEQ multiplex PCR; TCRdb has only the in-frame clones, and not every one. The sample carries about 1.1 million clones, around 77% recorded once. Material: memory CD4+ T cells from PBMCs. Subset given: CD45RA-negative fraction. The sequence derives from a man younger than 30 in good health. Some clones in this sample may be carry-over from other donors' samples. J is TRBJ2-1 and V is TRBV5-6; TRBD1 matches 9 bases. CDR3 residues: CASSRAGTGLNNEQFF. In DNA, the CDR3 is TGTGCCAGCAGCAGGGCCGGGACAGGGCTAAACAATGAGCAGTTCTTC.